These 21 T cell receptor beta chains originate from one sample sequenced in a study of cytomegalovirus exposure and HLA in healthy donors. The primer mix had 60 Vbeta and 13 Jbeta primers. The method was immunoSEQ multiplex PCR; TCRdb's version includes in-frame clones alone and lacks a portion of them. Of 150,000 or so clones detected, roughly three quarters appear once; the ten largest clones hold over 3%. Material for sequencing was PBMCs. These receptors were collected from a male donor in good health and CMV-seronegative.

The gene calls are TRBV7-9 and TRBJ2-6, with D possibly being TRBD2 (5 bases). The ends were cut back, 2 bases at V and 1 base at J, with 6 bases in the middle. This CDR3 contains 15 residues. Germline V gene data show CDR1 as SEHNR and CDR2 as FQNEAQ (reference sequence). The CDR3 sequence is CASSLPGSGANVLTF. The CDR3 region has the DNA TGTGCCAGCAGCTTACCGGGGTCTGGGGCCAACGTCCTGACTTTC.

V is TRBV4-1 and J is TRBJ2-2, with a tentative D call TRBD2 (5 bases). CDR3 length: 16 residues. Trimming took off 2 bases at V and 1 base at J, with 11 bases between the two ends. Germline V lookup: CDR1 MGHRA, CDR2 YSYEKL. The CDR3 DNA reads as TGCGCCAGCAGCCAACAACGACTACGGAACACCGGGGAGCTGTTTTTT. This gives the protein CASSQQRLRNTGELFF.

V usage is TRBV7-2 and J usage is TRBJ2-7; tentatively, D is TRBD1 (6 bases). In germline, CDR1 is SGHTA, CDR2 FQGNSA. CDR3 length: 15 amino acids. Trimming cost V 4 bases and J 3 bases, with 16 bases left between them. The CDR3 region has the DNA TGTGCCAGCAGCTCCCACGGCCTGGACAGCTACGAGCAGTACTTC. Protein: CASSSHGLDSYEQYF.

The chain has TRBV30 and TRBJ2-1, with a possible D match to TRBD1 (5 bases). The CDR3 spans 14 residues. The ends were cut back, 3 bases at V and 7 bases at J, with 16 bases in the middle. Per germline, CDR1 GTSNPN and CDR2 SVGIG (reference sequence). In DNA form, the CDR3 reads TGTGCCTGGAGCGGTAATTACCAGGGTAATGAGCAGTTCTTC. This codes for CAWSGNYQGNEQFF.

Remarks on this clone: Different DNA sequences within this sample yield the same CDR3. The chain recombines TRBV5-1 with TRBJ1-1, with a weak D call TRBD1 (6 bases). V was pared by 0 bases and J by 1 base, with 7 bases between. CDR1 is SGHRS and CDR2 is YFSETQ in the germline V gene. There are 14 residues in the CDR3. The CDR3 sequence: CASSLEGQNTEAFF. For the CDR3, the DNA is TGCGCCAGCAGCTTGGAGGGACAGAACACTGAAGCTTTCTTT.

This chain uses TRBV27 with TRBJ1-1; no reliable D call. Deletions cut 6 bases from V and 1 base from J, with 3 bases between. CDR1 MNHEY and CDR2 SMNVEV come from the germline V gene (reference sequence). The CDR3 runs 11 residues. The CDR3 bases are TGTGCCAGCAGGCGGAACACTGAAGCTTTCTTT. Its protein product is CASRRNTEAFF.

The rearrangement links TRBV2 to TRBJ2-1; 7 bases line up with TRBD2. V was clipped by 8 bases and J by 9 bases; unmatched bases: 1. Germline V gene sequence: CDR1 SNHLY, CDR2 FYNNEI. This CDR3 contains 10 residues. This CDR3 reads CASGGSEQFF. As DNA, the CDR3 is TGTGCCAGCGGCGGGAGTGAGCAGTTCTTC.

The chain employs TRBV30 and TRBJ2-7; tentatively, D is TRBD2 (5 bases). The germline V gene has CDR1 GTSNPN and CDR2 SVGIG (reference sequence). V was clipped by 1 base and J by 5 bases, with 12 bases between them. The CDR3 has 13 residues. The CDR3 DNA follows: TGTGCCTGGAGTGGATGGGAGCCCCACGAGCAGTACTTC. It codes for CAWSGWEPHEQYF.

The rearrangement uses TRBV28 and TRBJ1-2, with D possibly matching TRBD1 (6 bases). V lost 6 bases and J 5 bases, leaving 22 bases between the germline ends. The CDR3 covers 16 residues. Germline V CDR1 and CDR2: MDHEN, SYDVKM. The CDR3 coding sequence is TGTGCCAGCAGACTTTCTAACAGGGCGGGGGGTTATGGCTACACCTTC. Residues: CASRLSNRAGGYGYTF.

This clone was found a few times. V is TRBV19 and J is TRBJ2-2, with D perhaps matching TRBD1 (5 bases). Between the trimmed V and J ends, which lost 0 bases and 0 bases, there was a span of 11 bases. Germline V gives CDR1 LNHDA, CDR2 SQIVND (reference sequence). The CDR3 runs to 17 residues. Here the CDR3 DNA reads TGTGCCAGTAGTATAGATCCCCGGACAACGAACACCGGGGAGCTGTTTTTT. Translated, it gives CASSIDPRTTNTGELFF.

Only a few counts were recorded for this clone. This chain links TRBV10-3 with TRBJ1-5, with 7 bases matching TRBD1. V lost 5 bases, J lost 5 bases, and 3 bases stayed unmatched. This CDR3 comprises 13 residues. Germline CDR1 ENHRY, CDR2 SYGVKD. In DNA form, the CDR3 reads TGTGCCATCAGTACAGGGGAGGATCAGCCCCAGCATTTT. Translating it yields CAISTGEDQPQHF.

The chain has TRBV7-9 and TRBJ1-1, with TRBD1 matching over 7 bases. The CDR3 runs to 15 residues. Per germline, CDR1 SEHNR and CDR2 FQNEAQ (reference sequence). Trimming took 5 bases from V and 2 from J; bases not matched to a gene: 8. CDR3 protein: CASSPRDSLNTEAFF. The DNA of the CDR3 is TGTGCCAGCAGCCCACGGGACAGTTTAAACACTGAAGCTTTCTTT.

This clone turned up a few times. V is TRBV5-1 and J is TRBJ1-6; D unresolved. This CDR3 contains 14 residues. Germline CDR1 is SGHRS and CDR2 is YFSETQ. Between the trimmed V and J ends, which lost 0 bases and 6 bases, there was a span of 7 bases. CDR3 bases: TGCGCCAGCAGCTTGGACAATGGTAATTCACCCCTCCACTTT. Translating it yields CASSLDNGNSPLHF.

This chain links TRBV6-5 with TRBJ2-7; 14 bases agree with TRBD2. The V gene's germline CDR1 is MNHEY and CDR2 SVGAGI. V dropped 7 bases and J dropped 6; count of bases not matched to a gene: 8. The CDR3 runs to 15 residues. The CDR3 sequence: CASTLGTSGGSEQYF. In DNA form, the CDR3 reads TGTGCCAGCACCCTTGGGACTAGCGGGGGTTCCGAGCAGTACTTC.

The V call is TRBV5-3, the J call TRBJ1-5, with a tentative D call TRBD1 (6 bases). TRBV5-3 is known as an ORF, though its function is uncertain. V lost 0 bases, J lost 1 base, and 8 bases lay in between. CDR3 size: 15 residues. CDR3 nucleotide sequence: TGTGCCAGAAGCTTGGAGGGGGTGAGCAATCAGCCCCAGCATTTT. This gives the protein CARSLEGVSNQPQHF.

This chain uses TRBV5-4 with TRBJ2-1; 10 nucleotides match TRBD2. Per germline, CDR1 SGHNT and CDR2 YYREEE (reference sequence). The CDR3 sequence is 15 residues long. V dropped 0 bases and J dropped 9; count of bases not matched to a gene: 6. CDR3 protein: CASSLDLGLAAEQFF. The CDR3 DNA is TGTGCCAGCAGCTTGGATTTAGGACTAGCGGCTGAGCAGTTCTTC.

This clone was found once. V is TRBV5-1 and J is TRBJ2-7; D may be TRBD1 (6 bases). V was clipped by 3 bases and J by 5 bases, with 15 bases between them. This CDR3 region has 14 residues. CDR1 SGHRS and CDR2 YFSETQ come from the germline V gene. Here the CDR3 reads CASSSQGARNEQYF. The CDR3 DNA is TGCGCCAGCAGCTCACAGGGTGCGAGGAACGAGCAGTACTTC.

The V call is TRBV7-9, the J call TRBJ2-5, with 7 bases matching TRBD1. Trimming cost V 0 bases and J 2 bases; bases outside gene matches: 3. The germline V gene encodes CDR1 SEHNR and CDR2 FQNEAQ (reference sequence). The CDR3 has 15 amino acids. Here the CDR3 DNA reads TGTGCCAGCAGCTTAGCGGGGGACAGTCAAGAGACCCAGTACTTC. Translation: CASSLAGDSQETQYF. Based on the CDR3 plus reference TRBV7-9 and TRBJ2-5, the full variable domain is DTGVSQNPRHKITKRGQNVTFRCDPISEHNRLYWYRQTLGQGPEFLTYFQNEAQLEKSRLLSDRFSAERPKGSFSTLEIQRTEQGDSAMYLCASSLAGDSQETQYFGPGTRLLVL.

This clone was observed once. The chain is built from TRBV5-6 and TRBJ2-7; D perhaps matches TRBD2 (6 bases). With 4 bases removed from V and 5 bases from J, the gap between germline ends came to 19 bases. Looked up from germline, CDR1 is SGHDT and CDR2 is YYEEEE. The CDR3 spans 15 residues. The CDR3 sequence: CASSPWTPRRDEQYF. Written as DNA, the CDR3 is TGTGCCAGCAGCCCTTGGACCCCCAGGAGGGACGAGCAGTACTTC.

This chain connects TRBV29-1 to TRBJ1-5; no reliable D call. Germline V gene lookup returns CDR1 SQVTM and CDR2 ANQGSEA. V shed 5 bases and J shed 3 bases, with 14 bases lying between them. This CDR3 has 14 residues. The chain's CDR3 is CSVREGTTNQPQHF. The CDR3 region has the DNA TGCAGCGTTAGGGAGGGCACGACCAATCAGCCCCAGCATTTT.

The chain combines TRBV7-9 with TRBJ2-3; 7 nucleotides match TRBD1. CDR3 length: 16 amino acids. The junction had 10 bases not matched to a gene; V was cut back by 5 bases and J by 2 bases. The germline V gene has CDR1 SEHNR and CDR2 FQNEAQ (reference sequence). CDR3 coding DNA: TGTGCCAGCAGCACTGCGGACAGGCCCGTCACAGATACGCAGTATTTT. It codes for CASSTADRPVTDTQYF. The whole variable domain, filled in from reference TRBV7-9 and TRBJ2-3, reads DTGVSQNPRHKITKRGQNVTFRCDPISEHNRLYWYRQTLGQGPEFLTYFQNEAQLEKSRLLSDRFSAERPKGSFSTLEIQRTEQGDSAMYLCASSTADRPVTDTQYFGPGTRLTVL.